This TCR beta chain is drawn from a study of breast tumors, draining lymph nodes, adjacent tissues. Per the germline V gene, CDR1 is SQVTM and CDR2 is ANQGSEA. This CDR3 region has 13 residues. As concerns this clonotype: Its antigen is still unknown. The germline gene is not matched at one end of the junction; a read error may be the cause.

One entry per CDR3 protein results from TCRdb running MiXCR on the multiplex PCR reads. This table has around 300,000 distinct CDR3 sequences, 30% to 35% appearing once. Study-wide results and caveats: Tumor repertoires ranked between lymph nodes and nontumor tissue in diversity, with V and J gene preferences.

The lymph nodes were axillary draining lymph nodes from breast cancer patients. The V call is TRBV29-1, the J call TRBJ2-6; no firm D call. Source material: axillary lymph node tissue. This TCR came from a female donor with breast cancer. Some clones in this sample may be carry-over from other donors' samples. CDR3 nucleotide sequence: TGCGGCGTTGAGGCATCTGGGGCCAACGTCCTGACTTTC. It yields the protein CGVEASGANVLTF. The full variable domain, in which reference TRBV29-1 and TRBJ2-6 provide the parts outside the CDR3, is SAVISQKPSRDICQRGTSLTIQCQVDSQVTMMFWYRQQPGQSLTLIATANQGSEATYESGFVIDKFPISRPNLTFSTLTVSNMSPEDSSIYLCGVEASGANVLTFGAGSRLTVL.